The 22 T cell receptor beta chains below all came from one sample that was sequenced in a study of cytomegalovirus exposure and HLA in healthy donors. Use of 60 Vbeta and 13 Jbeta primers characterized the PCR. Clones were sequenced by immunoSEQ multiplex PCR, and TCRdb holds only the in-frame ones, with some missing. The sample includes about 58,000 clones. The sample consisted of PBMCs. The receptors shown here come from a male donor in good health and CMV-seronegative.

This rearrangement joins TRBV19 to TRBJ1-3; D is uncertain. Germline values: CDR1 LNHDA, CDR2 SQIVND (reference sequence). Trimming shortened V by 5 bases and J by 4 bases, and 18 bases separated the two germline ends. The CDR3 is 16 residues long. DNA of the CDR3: TGTGCCAGTAGTGCCCAAAAGGCGGGGATCGGAAACACCATATATTTT. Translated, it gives CASSAQKAGIGNTIYF.

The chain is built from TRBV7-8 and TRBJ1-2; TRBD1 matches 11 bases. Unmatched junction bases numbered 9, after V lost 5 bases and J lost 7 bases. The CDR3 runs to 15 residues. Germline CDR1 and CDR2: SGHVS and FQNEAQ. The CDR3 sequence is CASSLRADRGLGYTF. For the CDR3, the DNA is TGTGCCAGCAGCCTTAGGGCGGACAGGGGGCTTGGCTACACCTTC.

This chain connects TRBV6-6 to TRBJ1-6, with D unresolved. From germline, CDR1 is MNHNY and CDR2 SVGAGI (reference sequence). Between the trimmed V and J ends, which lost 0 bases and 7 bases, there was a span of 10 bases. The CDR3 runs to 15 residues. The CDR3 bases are TGTGCCAGCAGTTACTCGAGTAAGGAGAATTCACCCCTCCACTTT. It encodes CASSYSSKENSPLHF.

In DNA, the CDR3 is TGTGCCATAAGGGAGACAGGGTTAAGCAATCAGCCCCAGCATTTT. Translated, it gives CAIRETGLSNQPQHF. The chain uses TRBV28 and TRBJ1-5; TRBD1 agrees at 7 bases. The CDR3 totals 15 residues. The ends lost 10 bases at V and 1 base at J; junction bases unmatched: 10. Germline V gene lookup returns CDR1 MDHEN and CDR2 SYDVKM.

This chain's CDR3 is CASSLEGREENEQFF. CDR3 DNA sequence: TGCGCCAGCAGCTTGGAGGGGCGGGAGGAAAATGAGCAGTTCTTC. The chain combines TRBV5-1 with TRBJ2-1, with 8 bases that match TRBD2. The V gene's germline CDR1 is SGHRS and CDR2 YFSETQ. V shed 0 bases, J shed 7 bases, and the junction held 6 bases outside the gene matches. The CDR3 is 15 residues long.

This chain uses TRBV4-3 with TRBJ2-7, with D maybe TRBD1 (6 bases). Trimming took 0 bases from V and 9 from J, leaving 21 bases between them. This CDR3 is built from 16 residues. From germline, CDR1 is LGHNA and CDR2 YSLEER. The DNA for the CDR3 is TGCGCCAGCAGCCAAGATCAGCACAGGGACACTGCAGCGCAGTACTTC. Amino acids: CASSQDQHRDTAAQYF.

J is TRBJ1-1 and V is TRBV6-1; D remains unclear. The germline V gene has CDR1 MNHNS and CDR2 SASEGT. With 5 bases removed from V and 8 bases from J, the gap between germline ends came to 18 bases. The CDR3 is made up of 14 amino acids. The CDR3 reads CASSLEGSVSEAFF. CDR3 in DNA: TGTGCCAGCAGTCTGGAAGGGAGCGTCTCGGAAGCTTTCTTT.

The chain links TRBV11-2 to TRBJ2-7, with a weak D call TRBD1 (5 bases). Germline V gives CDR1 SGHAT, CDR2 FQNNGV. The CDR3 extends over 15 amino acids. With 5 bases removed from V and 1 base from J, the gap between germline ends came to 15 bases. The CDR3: CASSIVDTGSYEQYF. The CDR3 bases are TGTGCCAGCAGCATTGTGGACACCGGATCCTACGAGCAGTACTTC.

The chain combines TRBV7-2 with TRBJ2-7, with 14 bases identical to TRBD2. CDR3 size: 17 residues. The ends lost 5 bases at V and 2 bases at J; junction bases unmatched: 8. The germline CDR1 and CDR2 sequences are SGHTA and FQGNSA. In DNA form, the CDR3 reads TGTGCCAGCAGCCCGGGACTAGCGGGGGAGCTCCCCTACGAGCAGTACTTC. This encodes CASSPGLAGELPYEQYF.

This CDR3 reads CASSVLWGPNEKLFF. CDR3 coding DNA: TGTGCCAGCAGTGTATTGTGGGGGCCTAATGAAAAACTGTTTTTT. J is TRBJ1-4 and V is TRBV6-1; TRBD1 might be the D (6 bases). The CDR3 extends over 15 amino acids. CDR1 and CDR2 from the germline V gene are MNHNS and SASEGT. The V end lost 4 bases, the J end lost 3 bases, and 12 bases lay between the germline ends.

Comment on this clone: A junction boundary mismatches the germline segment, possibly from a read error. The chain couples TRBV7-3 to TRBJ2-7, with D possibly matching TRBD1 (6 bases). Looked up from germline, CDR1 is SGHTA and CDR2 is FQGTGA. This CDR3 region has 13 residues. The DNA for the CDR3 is TGTGCCAGCACCTTAGACAGGCTCTACGAGCAGTACTTC. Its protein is CASTLDRLYEQYF. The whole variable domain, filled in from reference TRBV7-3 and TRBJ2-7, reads GAGVSQTPSNKVTEKGKYVELRCDPISGHTALYWYRQSLGQGPEFLIYFQGTGAADDSGLPNDRFFAVRPEGSVSTLKIQRTERGDSAVYLCASTLDRLYEQYFGPGTRLTVT.

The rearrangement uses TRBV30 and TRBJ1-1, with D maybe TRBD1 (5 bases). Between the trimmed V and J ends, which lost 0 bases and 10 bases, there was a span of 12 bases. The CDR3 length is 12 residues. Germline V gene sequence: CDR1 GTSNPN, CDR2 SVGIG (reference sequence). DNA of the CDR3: TGTGCCTGGAGTGTGCAGGGTTGGAGAGCTTTCTTT. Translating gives CAWSVQGWRAFF.

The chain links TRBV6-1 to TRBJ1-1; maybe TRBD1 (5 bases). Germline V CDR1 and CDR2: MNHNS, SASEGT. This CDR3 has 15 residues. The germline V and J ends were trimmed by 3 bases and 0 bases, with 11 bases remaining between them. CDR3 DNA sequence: TGTGCCAGCAGTGATTGGAAGGGGATGAACACTGAAGCTTTCTTT. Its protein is CASSDWKGMNTEAFF.

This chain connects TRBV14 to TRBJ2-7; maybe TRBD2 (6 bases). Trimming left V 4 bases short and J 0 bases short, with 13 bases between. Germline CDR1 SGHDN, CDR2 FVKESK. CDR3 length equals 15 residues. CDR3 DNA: TGTGCCAGCAGCCGGGGGAGGAGGAGCTCCTACGAGCAGTACTTC. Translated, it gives CASSRGRRSSYEQYF.

The CDR3 protein is CASSLGGRGNQPQHF. CDR3 DNA: TGTGCCAGCAGCTTAGGGGGGCGAGGGAATCAGCCCCAGCATTTT. V is TRBV7-9 and J is TRBJ1-5, with a possible D match to TRBD1 (6 bases). V shed 1 base and J shed 4 bases, with 11 bases lying between them. This CDR3 contains 15 residues. Germline V CDR1 and CDR2: SEHNR, FQNEAQ (reference sequence).

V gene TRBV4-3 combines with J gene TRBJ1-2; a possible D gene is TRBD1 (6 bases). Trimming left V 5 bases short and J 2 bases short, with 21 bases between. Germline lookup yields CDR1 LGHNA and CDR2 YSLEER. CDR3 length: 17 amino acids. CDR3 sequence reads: CASSSSVAGAKNYGYTF. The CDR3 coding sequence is TGCGCCAGCAGCTCCTCCGTTGCGGGGGCCAAGAACTATGGCTACACCTTC.

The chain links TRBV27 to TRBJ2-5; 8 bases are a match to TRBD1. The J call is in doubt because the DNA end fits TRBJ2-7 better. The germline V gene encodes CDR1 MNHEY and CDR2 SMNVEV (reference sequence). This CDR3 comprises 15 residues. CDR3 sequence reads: CASSSLTGVTYEQYF. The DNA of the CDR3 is TGTGCCAGCAGTTCTCTGACAGGGGTGACCTACGAGCAGTACTTC.

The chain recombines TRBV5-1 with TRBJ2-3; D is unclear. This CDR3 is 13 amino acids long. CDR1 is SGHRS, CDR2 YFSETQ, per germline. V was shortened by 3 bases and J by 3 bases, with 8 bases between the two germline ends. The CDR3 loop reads CASSYDRTDTQYF. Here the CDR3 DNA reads TGCGCCAGCAGCTACGATAGAACAGATACGCAGTATTTT.

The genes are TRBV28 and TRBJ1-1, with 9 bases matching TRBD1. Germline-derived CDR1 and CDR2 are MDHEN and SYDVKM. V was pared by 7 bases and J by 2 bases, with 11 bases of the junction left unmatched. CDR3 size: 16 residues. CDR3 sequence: CASNLLRTGENTEAFF. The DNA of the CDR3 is TGTGCCAGCAATCTTTTACGGACAGGGGAAAACACTGAAGCTTTCTTT.

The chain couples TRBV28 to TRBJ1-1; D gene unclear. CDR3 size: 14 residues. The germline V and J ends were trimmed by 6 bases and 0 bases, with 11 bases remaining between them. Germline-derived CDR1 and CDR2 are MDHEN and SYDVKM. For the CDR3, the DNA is TGTGCCAGCAGCCCCCCCGGGGTGAACACTGAAGCTTTCTTT. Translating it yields CASSPPGVNTEAFF. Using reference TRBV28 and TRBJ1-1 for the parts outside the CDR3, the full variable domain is DVKVTQSSRYLVKRTGEKVFLECVQDMDHENMFWYRQDPGLGLRLIYFSYDVKMKEKGDIPEGYSVSREKKERFSLILESASTNQTSMYLCASSPPGVNTEAFFGQGTRLTVV.

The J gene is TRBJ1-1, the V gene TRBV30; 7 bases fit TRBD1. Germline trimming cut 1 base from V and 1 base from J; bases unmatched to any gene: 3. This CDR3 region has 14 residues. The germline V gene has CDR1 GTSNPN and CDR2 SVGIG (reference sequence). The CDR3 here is CAWSAGTANTEAFF. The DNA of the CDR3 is TGTGCCTGGAGTGCGGGGACAGCGAACACTGAAGCTTTCTTT.

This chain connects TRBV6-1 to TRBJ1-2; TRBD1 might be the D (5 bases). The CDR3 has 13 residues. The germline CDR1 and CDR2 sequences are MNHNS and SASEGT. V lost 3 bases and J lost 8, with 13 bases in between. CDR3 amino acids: CASSEFQGWGYTF. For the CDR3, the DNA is TGTGCCAGCAGTGAGTTCCAGGGTTGGGGCTACACCTTC.